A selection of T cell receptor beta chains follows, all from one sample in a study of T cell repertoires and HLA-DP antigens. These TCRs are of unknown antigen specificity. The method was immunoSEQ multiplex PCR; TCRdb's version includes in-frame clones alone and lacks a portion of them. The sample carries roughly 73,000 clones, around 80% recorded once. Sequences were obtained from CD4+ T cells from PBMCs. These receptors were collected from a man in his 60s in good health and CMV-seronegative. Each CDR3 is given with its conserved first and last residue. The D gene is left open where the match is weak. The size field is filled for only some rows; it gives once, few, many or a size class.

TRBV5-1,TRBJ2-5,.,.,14,CASSLQRHQETQYF,TGCGCCAGCAGCTTGCAGAGGCACCAAGAGACCCAGTACTTC
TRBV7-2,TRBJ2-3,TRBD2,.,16,CASSSGLAGFADTQYF,TGTGCCAGCAGCTCCGGACTAGCGGGATTCGCCGATACGCAGTATTTT
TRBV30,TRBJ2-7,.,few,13,CAWTSGTTYEQYF,TGTGCCTGGACCTCCGGGACAACCTACGAGCAGTACTTC
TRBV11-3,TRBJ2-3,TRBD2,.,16,CASSPSTSGGPDTQYF,TGTGCCAGCAGCCCCTCAACTAGCGGGGGGCCAGATACGCAGTATTTT
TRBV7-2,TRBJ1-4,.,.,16,CASSLEVWGTDEKLFF,TGTGCCAGCAGCTTAGAGGTGTGGGGGACGGATGAAAAACTGTTTTTT
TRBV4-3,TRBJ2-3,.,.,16,CASSQDSGRDRDTQYF,TGCGCCAGCAGCCAAGATAGCGGGCGGGACAGGGATACGCAGTATTTT
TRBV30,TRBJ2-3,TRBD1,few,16,CAWRVGTGLVTDTQYF,TGTGCCTGGAGGGTCGGGACAGGGCTCGTCACAGATACGCAGTATTTT
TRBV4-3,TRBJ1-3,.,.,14,CASSQGMQTDTIYF,TGCGCCAGCAGCCAAGGCATGCAGACGGACACCATATATTTT
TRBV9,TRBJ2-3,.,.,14,CASSVVTGTDTQYF,TGTGCCAGCAGCGTAGTTACGGGCACAGATACGCAGTATTTT
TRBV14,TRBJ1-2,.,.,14,CASSRNREGYGYTF,TGTGCCAGCAGCCGCAACAGGGAGGGCTATGGCTACACCTTC
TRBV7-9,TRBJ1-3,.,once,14,CASSPGTIGNTIYF,TGTGCCAGCAGCCCAGGGACCATTGGAAACACCATATATTTT
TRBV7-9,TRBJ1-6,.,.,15,CASSGAGLYNSPLHF,TGTGCCAGCAGCGGTGCAGGGCTCTATAATTCACCCCTCCACTTT
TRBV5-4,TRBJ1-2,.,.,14,CASTPTGTNYGYTF,TGTGCCAGCACCCCTACAGGGACTAACTATGGCTACACCTTC
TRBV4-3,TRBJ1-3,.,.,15,CASSQVSTPGNTIYF,TGCGCCAGCAGCCAAGTCTCAACGCCTGGAAACACCATATATTTT
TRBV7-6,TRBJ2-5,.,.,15,CASSLDGDPIRTQYF,TGTGCCAGCAGCTTAGACGGGGACCCCATTCGGACCCAGTACTTC
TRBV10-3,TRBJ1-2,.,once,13,CAISVVTEDGYTF,TGTGCCATCAGTGTGGTAACCGAGGATGGCTACACCTTC
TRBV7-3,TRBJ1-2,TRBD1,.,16,CASSSGTGGYHYGYTF,TGTGCCAGCAGCTCGGGAACAGGGGGTTACCACTATGGCTACACCTTC
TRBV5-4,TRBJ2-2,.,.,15,CASSRSTANTGELFF,TGTGCCAGCAGCCGGTCGACAGCGAACACCGGGGAGCTGTTTTTT
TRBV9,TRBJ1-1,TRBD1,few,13,CASSVGQGTEAFF,TGTGCCAGCAGCGTAGGACAGGGGACTGAAGCTTTCTTT
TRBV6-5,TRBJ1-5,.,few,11,CASSEMQPQHF,TGTGCCAGCAGTGAGATGCAGCCCCAGCATTTT
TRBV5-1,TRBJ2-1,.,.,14,CASSSDSSYNEQFF,TGCGCCAGCAGCTCAGACAGCTCCTACAATGAGCAGTTCTTC
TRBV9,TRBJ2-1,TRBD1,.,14,CASSVDRGRNEQFF,TGTGCCAGCAGCGTAGATAGGGGGCGGAATGAGCAGTTCTTC
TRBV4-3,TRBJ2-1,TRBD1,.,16,CASSQEYGQGYNEQFF,TGCGCCAGCAGCCAAGAATACGGACAGGGCTACAATGAGCAGTTCTTC
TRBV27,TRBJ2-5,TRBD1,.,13,CARGTGPQETQYF,TGTGCCAGGGGGACAGGGCCCCAAGAGACCCAGTACTTC
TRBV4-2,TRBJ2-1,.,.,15,CASSQERGTYNEQFF,TGTGCCAGCAGCCAAGAGCGTGGGACCTACAATGAGCAGTTCTTC
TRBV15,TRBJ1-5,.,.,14,CATSHTGNNQPQHF,TGTGCCACCAGCCACACAGGAAACAATCAGCCCCAGCATTTT
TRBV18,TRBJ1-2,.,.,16,CASSPEVRGRWYGYTF,TGTGCCAGCTCACCGGAGGTCCGGGGGCGCTGGTATGGCTACACCTTC
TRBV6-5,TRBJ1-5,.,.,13,CASSYSSNQPQHF,TGTGCCAGCAGTTACTCAAGCAATCAGCCCCAGCATTTT
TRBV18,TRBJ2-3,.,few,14,CASSPGTSTDTQYF,TGTGCCAGCTCACCGGGCACTAGCACAGATACGCAGTATTTT
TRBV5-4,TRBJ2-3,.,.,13,CASSLRGSDTQYF,TGTGCCAGCAGCTTGAGGGGATCAGATACGCAGTATTTT
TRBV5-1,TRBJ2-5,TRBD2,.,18,CASSLAGTSGATGETQYF,TGCGCCAGCAGCTTGGCCGGGACTAGCGGGGCCACGGGGGAGACCCAGTACTTC
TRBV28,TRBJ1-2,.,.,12,CASSLQGYGYTF,TGTGCCAGCAGTCTACAGGGCTATGGCTACACCTTC
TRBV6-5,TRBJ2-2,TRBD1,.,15,CASSYWAGGTGELFF,TGTGCCAGCAGTTACTGGGCAGGGGGCACCGGGGAGCTGTTTTTT
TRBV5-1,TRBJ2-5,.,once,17,CASSLGGAVASQETQYF,TGCGCCAGCAGCCTGGGCGGCGCGGTTGCATCCCAAGAGACCCAGTACTTC
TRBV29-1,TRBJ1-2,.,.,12,CSVGDGSYGYTF,TGCAGCGTTGGGGACGGCTCCTATGGCTACACCTTC
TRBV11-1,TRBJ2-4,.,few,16,CASSRTGTVAKNIQYF,TGTGCCAGCAGCCGTACAGGGACCGTAGCCAAAAACATTCAGTACTTC
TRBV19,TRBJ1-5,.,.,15,CASSIRQSINQPQHF,TGTGCCAGTAGTATCAGGCAGTCAATCAATCAGCCCCAGCATTTT
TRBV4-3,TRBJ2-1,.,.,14,CASSQDPRDNEQFF,TGCGCCAGCAGCCAAGATCCCAGGGACAATGAGCAGTTCTTC
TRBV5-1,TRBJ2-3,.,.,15,CASSLDGTNTDTQYF,TGCGCCAGCAGCTTGGACGGGACCAACACAGATACGCAGTATTTT
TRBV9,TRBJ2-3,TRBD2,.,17,CASSVGASGGISDTQYF,TGTGCCAGCAGCGTAGGGGCTAGCGGGGGGATTTCAGATACGCAGTATTTT
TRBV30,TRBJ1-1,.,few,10,CAWRSTEAFF,TGTGCCTGGAGAAGCACTGAAGCTTTCTTT